This note documents a single T cell receptor (beta chain) sequence. This clone showed up just a few times. Its specific antigen is unknown. Nothing much larger sits one base from this clone, and base qualities are not available. The data originate from a study of CD4 T cells in relation to SARS-CoV-2 and coronaviruses (dated by TCRdb to about 2021). Broadly, across the study: In the ViraFEST assay, PBMCs were cultured with antigen for under 13 days, after which TCR beta CDR3s were sequenced to identify antigen-specific clonal expansions. An HIV-1 Nef peptide pool or a no-peptide culture served as the negative reference condition. Shared crossreactive spike epitopes were mapped to their HLA restriction using patient-derived lymphoblastoid cell lines. At the level of individual TCR clonotypes, the study measured memory CD4+ T cell crossreactivity between SARS-CoV-2 spike protein and common cold coronavirus spike proteins. The Adaptive Biotechnologies TCR-sequencing kit was used to sequence samples from three pre-COVID donors and the naive versus memory experiments, while other data came from Illumina-based sequencing. Expansion assays from other donors in the study were sequenced with a different, Illumina-based TCR-beta assay.

General conclusions and limits of the study: Crossreactivity analysis centred on spike protein, so crossreactivity against other viral proteins was not assessed. Pre-pandemic and post-infection samples were not both contributed by any donor, so tracing of the source of pre-existing responses was limited. Compared with monoreactive clones, crossreactive clones had significantly weaker SARS-CoV-2-driven expansion, a result consistent with antigenic imprinting. Memory CD4+ clonotypes crossrecognizing SARS-CoV-2 and at least one common cold coronavirus spike were found in approximately 65% of donors. The study was limited by small numbers of patients and tested TCRs.

Looking up the germline V gene (reference sequence) yields CDR1 LNHDA and CDR2 SQIVND. At the junction V is shortened by 10 bases and J by 7 bases, with 20 bases in between. Reading from cysteine to phenylalanine, the CDR3 counts 14 amino acids. The CDR3 DNA has 42 bases and is translated from base 1. CD4+ T cells from unexposed donors were collected before the COVID-19 pandemic (2011-2018). After around 11 days of culture, CD4+ T cells were isolated with the EasySep CD4+ T cell isolation kit. As cell numbers permitted, CD4+ T cells from unexposed donors were tested for reactivity to SARS-CoV-2 S and N and to four common cold coronavirus spike pools. Each well received around 1.8 million PBMCs, cultured in IMDM supplemented with around 5% human AB serum and about 10 IU/ml IL-2. Half of the culture medium was replaced with fresh IL-2-containing medium on days 3 and 7. Triplicate replicate wells were generally used for each peptide culture condition. Leukapheresis product for the unexposed donors was purchased commercially. Ficoll-Paque PLUS gradient centrifugation was used to isolate PBMCs from leukapheresis product or whole blood. PBMCs were either cryopreserved at -140°C or used fresh in the expansion assay. The QIAamp Micro DNA Kit was used to extract genomic DNA from the CD4+ T cells.

The receptor library was made with the immunoSEQ multiplex PCR assay. On the study's bioinformatics: During preprocessing, nonproductive sequences were removed, along with CDR3s that did not begin with C, did not end with F or W, or were shorter than 7 amino acids. Antigen-specific clonotypes were called with the MANAFEST web app on the basis of expansion relative to the reference and to other culture wells. A clone counted as positive if significantly expanded in 2 of 3 replicate wells versus the reference culture at FDR below 0.05. To be called positive, a clone also had to show significant expansion compared with every other tandem well and an odds ratio greater than 5. Pairwise Levenshtein distance, computed with the stringdist R package after three terminal residues were trimmed from each end, was used as the measure of CDR3 homology. Here the immuneACCESS table is served through TCRdb, limited to in-frame sequences with V and J called. Missing clones are a known gap in these copies; in checked studies unresolved V genes cover under half, and the rest lacks a known reason. Clonal size and the V and J genes are those of that table, whereas D and trimming came from the DNA. This sample comprises roughly 30,000 clones, about three quarters of them detected only once. The ten largest account for 16% of the sample.

The clonotype comes from a human donor in good health. The sequenced sample consisted of CD4+ T cells from PBMCs, cultured in vitro. The rearrangement joined TRBV19 to TRBJ1-5, with the D gene not clear enough to name. The sequence in DNA is TGTGCCACCCGGGAAGTCATTCTGGGGCAGCCCCAGCATTTT. Its amino acids are CATREVILGQPQHF.